Below, 17 T cell receptor beta chains from the same sample are listed, as sequenced in a study of graft-versus-host responses after intestinal transplantation. Produced via immunoSEQ multiplex PCR; TCRdb's table is partial and in-frame only. The repertoire holds about 85,000 clones, with about 91% as singletons. Their cognate antigens are unknown. The sample in question was unstimulated CD8+ T cells sorted from spleen or lymph node cells, obtained before transplant. The receptors come from a human donor who was the organ donor for an intestinal transplant.

This sequence joins TRBV19 and TRBJ2-2; D gene uncertain. Trimming took 3 bases from V and 3 from J, leaving 11 bases between them. Per the germline V gene, CDR1 is LNHDA and CDR2 is SQIVND (reference sequence). CDR3 length: 15 amino acids. CDR3 DNA sequence: TGTGCCAGTAGTATCTGGGTTCGGGACACCGGGGAGCTGTTTTTT. This gives the protein CASSIWVRDTGELFF. Full variable domain (missing parts from reference TRBV19 and TRBJ2-2): DGGITQSPKYLFRKEGQNVTLSCEQNLNHDAMYWYRQDPGQGLRLIYYSQIVNDFQKGDIAEGYSVSREKKESFPLTVTSAQKNPTAFYLCASSIWVRDTGELFFGEGSRLTVL.

The chain uses TRBV10-3 and TRBJ2-3; 7 bases are shared with TRBD1. CDR1 ENHRY and CDR2 SYGVKD come from the germline V gene. V shed 1 base and J 4 bases; nucleotides not matched to a gene: 5. This CDR3 is built from 15 residues. CDR3 loop: CAISELPTGADTQYF. CDR3 nucleotide sequence: TGTGCCATCAGTGAGTTACCTACAGGGGCAGATACGCAGTATTTT.

The J gene is TRBJ1-3, the V gene TRBV11-2; 12 bases fit TRBD1. Per the germline V gene, CDR1 is SGHAT and CDR2 is FQNNGV. J gave up 4 bases and V 5 bases, and 6 bases lay outside the gene matches. The CDR3 runs to 16 residues. CDR3 protein: CASSLRDRGRGNTIYF. CDR3 coding DNA: TGTGCCAGCAGCCTCCGGGACAGGGGGCGAGGAAACACCATATATTTT.

As concerns this clone: A read error is likely here: a far larger clone is one base away. The V and J genes are TRBV6-5 and TRBJ2-5; tentative D call: TRBD1 (5 bases). Near its end, the DNA agrees better with TRBJ2-7, so the J call may be wrong. The germline V gene has CDR1 MNHEY and CDR2 SVGAGI. The CDR3 length is 15 residues. CDR3 DNA: TGTGCCAGCAGTTACGGGGCATGGGGCCAGTACGAGCAGTACTTC. Protein sequence: CASSYGAWGQYEQYF.

The V and J genes are TRBV6-1 and TRBJ1-4, with 9 bases matching TRBD1. This CDR3 region has 14 residues. V shed 3 bases and J 8 bases; nucleotides not matched to a gene: 4. Per the germline V gene, CDR1 is MNHNS and CDR2 is SASEGT. The CDR3 sequence is CASSEGTGFEKLFF. The DNA of the CDR3 is TGTGCCAGCAGTGAGGGGACAGGGTTCGAAAAACTGTTTTTT.

The chain is built from TRBV9 and TRBJ2-7; 8 nucleotides line up with TRBD1. CDR3 length: 15 amino acids. The germline V gene has CDR1 SGDLS and CDR2 YYNGEE. V shed 4 bases, J shed 3 bases, and the junction held 9 bases outside the gene matches. The CDR3 spells CASSLGQGRFYEQYF. CDR3 nucleotides: TGTGCCAGCAGCCTCGGACAGGGTAGGTTCTACGAGCAGTACTTC.

This clone turned up a few times. This chain connects TRBV11-2 to TRBJ1-2; maybe TRBD1 (5 bases). The CDR3 runs 14 residues. The V end lost 2 bases, the J end lost 8 bases, and 15 bases lay between the germline ends. Germline CDR1 and CDR2: SGHAT and FQNNGV. The CDR3 loop reads CASSLFGGEQGYTF. The CDR3 DNA follows: TGTGCCAGCAGCTTATTCGGGGGGGAACAGGGCTACACCTTC. The complete variable domain, with remaining parts taken from reference TRBV11-2 and TRBJ1-2, reads EAGVAQSPRYKIIEKRQSVAFWCNPISGHATLYWYQQILGQGPKLLIQFQNNGVVDDSQLPKDRFSAERLKGVDSTLKIQPAKLEDSAVYLCASSLFGGEQGYTFGSGTRLTVV.

This chain joins TRBV5-1 and TRBJ2-7; weak D call: TRBD1 (6 bases). V was cut by 7 bases and J by 4 bases, with 18 bases left in between. In germline, CDR1 is SGHRS, CDR2 YFSETQ. CDR3 length: 14 amino acids. CDR3 bases: TGCGCCAGCTCTCCCGAGGACAGTGTATACGAGCAGTACTTC. Its translation is CASSPEDSVYEQYF.

The chain is built from TRBV6-1 and TRBJ1-4; perhaps TRBD1 as D (5 bases). The CDR3 loop spans 11 amino acids. V was clipped by 7 bases and J by 12 bases, with 12 bases between them. Germline loops: CDR1 MNHNS, CDR2 SASEGT. The DNA of the CDR3 is TGTGCCAGCACGGGACCTCGGGAACTGTTTTTT. It translates to CASTGPRELFF.

CDR3 nucleotides: TGTGCCAGCAGCGAAGGACTCCCCGGGGATGAGCAGTTCTTC. This codes for CASSEGLPGDEQFF. The rearrangement joins TRBV7-6 to TRBJ2-1; weak D call: TRBD2 (5 bases). V was pared by 5 bases and J by 8 bases, with 16 bases between. The V gene's germline CDR1 is SGHVS and CDR2 FNYEAQ. There are 14 residues in the CDR3.

The chain employs TRBV11-3 and TRBJ1-1; D uncertain. CDR3 length: 11 amino acids. Germline lookup yields CDR1 SGHNT and CDR2 YENEEA. Trimming shortened V by 3 bases and J by 6 bases, and 5 bases separated the two germline ends. CDR3 region: CASSLEPEAFF. For the CDR3, the DNA is TGTGCCAGCAGCTTGGAACCTGAAGCTTTCTTT.

J is TRBJ2-2 and V is TRBV2; no clear D. Trimming took off 5 bases at V and 0 bases at J, with 16 bases between the two ends. This CDR3 spans 17 amino acids. Germline V gene lookup returns CDR1 SNHLY and CDR2 FYNNEI. This CDR3 is CASSQWAENTNTGELFF. DNA of the CDR3: TGTGCCAGCAGTCAATGGGCCGAAAATACGAACACCGGGGAGCTGTTTTTT.

This chain joins TRBV7-3 and TRBJ2-2, with D hard to call. The CDR3 sequence is 14 residues long. Germline-derived CDR1 and CDR2 are SGHTA and FQGTGA. Trimming cost V 2 bases and J 0 bases, with 4 bases left between them. CDR3 loop: CASSLAANTGELFF. CDR3 DNA sequence: TGTGCCAGCAGCTTAGCAGCGAACACCGGGGAGCTGTTTTTT.

The chain employs TRBV6-1 and TRBJ2-1, with 12 bases matching TRBD2. Germline V lookup: CDR1 MNHNS, CDR2 SASEGT. Unmatched junction bases numbered 4, after V lost 3 bases and J lost 7 bases. This CDR3 has 15 amino acids. CDR3: CASSDLAGGWNEQFF. The CDR3, as DNA: TGTGCCAGCAGTGATCTAGCGGGAGGGTGGAATGAGCAGTTCTTC.

The gene calls are TRBV5-4 and TRBJ2-3, with D maybe TRBD2 (7 bases). This CDR3 has 15 residues. The germline V and J ends were trimmed by 4 bases and 4 bases, with 16 bases remaining between them. The germline CDR1 and CDR2 sequences are SGHNT and YYREEE (reference sequence). The CDR3 sequence: CASSTEGGAADTQYF. DNA for the CDR3: TGTGCCAGCAGCACCGAGGGGGGGGCCGCAGATACGCAGTATTTT.

This chain uses TRBV5-4 with TRBJ2-2; D uncertain. The CDR3 length is 12 residues. The germline gives CDR1 SGHNT, CDR2 YYREEE (reference sequence). Between the trimmed V and J ends, which lost 4 bases and 6 bases, there was a span of 7 bases. The chain's CDR3 is CASSAGSGELFF. The CDR3 region has the DNA TGTGCCAGCAGCGCCGGTTCCGGGGAGCTGTTTTTT.

The V and J genes are TRBV15 and TRBJ2-1; D could derive from TRBD1 or TRBD2 (6 bases each). CDR3 length equals 16 residues. V lost 1 base, J lost 7 bases, and 17 bases lay in between. The germline gives CDR1 LNHNV, CDR2 YYDKDF (reference sequence). The CDR3 DNA follows: TGTGCCACCAGCAGAGCCCTACAGGGAGGAATGAATGAGCAGTTCTTC. It codes for CATSRALQGGMNEQFF.